This record concerns one T cell receptor (beta chain) sequence. The protocol was immunoSEQ multiplex PCR, while the TCRdb copy is restricted to in-frame clones and leaves out a portion. The sample yields a few hundred thousand clones, about 87% seen once. These data belong to a study of blood T cell repertoires in COVID-19. There are 14 residues in the CDR3. The germline gives CDR1 SGHTA, CDR2 FQGNSA. V lost 5 bases and J lost 2; bases outside the gene matches: 4. Source material: peripheral blood. The V call is TRBV7-2, the J call TRBJ2-3; 7 positions agree with TRBD1. The sequence came from a human donor in a cohort sampled during active COVID-19. CDR3 nucleotides: TGTGCCAGCAGCCTGACAGGGACCACAGATACGCAGTATTTT. It codes for CASSLTGTTDTQYF.